These 13 T cell receptor beta chains were sequenced from one sample in a study of blood T cell repertoires in COVID-19. Profiling relied on immunoSEQ multiplex PCR, and the TCRdb table lists in-frame clones only, not all of them. There are about 200,000 clones in the sample; over 75% occur only once, and approximately 7.9% lies in the top ten. The sequenced material came from peripheral blood. The origin of the receptors is a woman aged 80 or over with acute or convalescent COVID-19.

This chain links TRBV5-1 with TRBJ1-2, with D maybe TRBD1 (6 bases). The CDR3 consists of 17 residues. Germline CDR1 reads SGHRS; CDR2 reads YFSETQ. With 0 bases removed from V and 0 bases from J, the gap between germline ends came to 15 bases. CDR3 bases: TGCGCCAGCAGCTTGGCGGGGGGGGCCCCAGCTAACTATGGCTACACCTTC. This translates into CASSLAGGAPANYGYTF.

The rearrangement joins TRBV3-1 (or the pseudogene TRBV3-2) to TRBJ2-2, with 8 positions matching TRBD2. V dropped 8 bases and J dropped 0; count of bases not matched to a gene: 5. Germline values: CDR1 LGHDT, CDR2 YNNKEL (reference sequence). CDR3 length equals 15 residues. CDR3 bases: TGTGCCAGCGGACTAGCTCCAACGAACACCGGGGAGCTGTTTTTT. This translates into CASGLAPTNTGELFF.

This rearrangement joins TRBV19 to TRBJ1-1; D possibly corresponds to TRBD1 (5 bases). V lost 7 bases, J lost 4 bases, and 16 bases lay in between. Germline CDR1 LNHDA, CDR2 SQIVND (reference sequence). There are 14 residues in the CDR3. The CDR3 loop reads CASTTGRSTTEAFF. The CDR3 bases are TGTGCCAGTACTACAGGACGGTCGACCACTGAAGCTTTCTTT.

This clone was observed a handful of times. The gene calls are TRBV2 and TRBJ1-5; possible D gene TRBD1, 6 bases. From germline, CDR1 is SNHLY and CDR2 FYNNEI. V lost 6 bases and J 4 bases, leaving 22 bases between the germline ends. This CDR3 has 17 amino acids. The CDR3, as DNA: TGTGCCAGCAGCTCCTTGGGGGGGCGAATTGGTAATCAGCCCCAGCATTTT. Encoded protein: CASSSLGGRIGNQPQHF. The full variable domain, in which reference TRBV2 and TRBJ1-5 provide the parts outside the CDR3, is EPEVTQTPSHQVTQMGQEVILRCVPISNHLYFYWYRQILGQKVEFLVSFYNNEISEKSEIFDDQFSVERPDGSNFTLKIRSTKLEDSAMYFCASSSLGGRIGNQPQHFGDGTRLSIL.

V and J are TRBV5-4 and TRBJ1-1; D is undetermined. The CDR3 contains 16 residues. The germline CDR1 and CDR2 sequences are SGHNT and YYREEE (reference sequence). The ends were cut back, 1 base at V and 3 bases at J, with 16 bases in the middle. CDR3 coding DNA: TGTGCCAGCAGCTTGTCTAGTTCGGGGTTAGACACTGAAGCTTTCTTT. Translation: CASSLSSSGLDTEAFF.

This chain connects TRBV28 to TRBJ1-5; 8 bases fit TRBD1. Trimming took 7 bases from V and 0 from J; bases not matched to a gene: 20. Germline V CDR1 and CDR2: MDHEN, SYDVKM. The length of the CDR3 is 20 residues. The DNA for the CDR3 is TGTGCCAGCATCCCCAGGGGGCTACCCTCTCTAGGACTTAGCAATCAGCCCCAGCATTTT. Translating it yields CASIPRGLPSLGLSNQPQHF.

The chain joins TRBV5-1 to TRBJ2-5, with D tentatively TRBD2 (6 bases). Germline lookup yields CDR1 SGHRS and CDR2 YFSETQ. V shed 4 bases and J shed 4 bases, with 20 bases lying between them. The CDR3 consists of 16 residues. The CDR3 DNA reads as TGCGCCAGCAGCCCCCCCTCCGGGAGTGGGGGAGAGACCCAGTACTTC. Encoded protein: CASSPPSGSGGETQYF.

The rearrangement links TRBV15 to TRBJ1-2, with 9 bases matching TRBD1. V gave up 0 bases and J gave up 6 bases; unmatched junction bases: 5. Germline values: CDR1 LNHNV, CDR2 YYDKDF (reference sequence). The CDR3 is 15 residues long. CDR3 bases: TGTGCCACCAGCAGAGATCTGGGACAGGGAGATGGCTACACCTTC. Its translation: CATSRDLGQGDGYTF.

A note on this clone: The identical CDR3 is also encoded by other nucleotide sequences in the sample. The chain uses TRBV3-1 (or the pseudogene TRBV3-2) and TRBJ1-1; TRBD1 matches at 8 bases. CDR3 length equals 12 residues. The J segment lost 5 bases and the V segment lost 6 bases, leaving 2 bases of the junction unmatched. CDR1 is LGHDT, CDR2 YNNKEL, per germline (reference sequence). The CDR3 region has the DNA TGTGCCAGCAGTCACAGGGGGACTGAAGCTTTCTTT. Amino acid sequence: CASSHRGTEAFF.

The chain is built from TRBV3-1 (or the pseudogene TRBV3-2) and TRBJ1-6; maybe TRBD1 (5 bases). This CDR3 is built from 18 residues. The germline V and J ends were trimmed by 1 base and 1 base, with 14 bases remaining between them. Germline V gives CDR1 LGHDT, CDR2 YNNKEL (reference sequence). CDR3 residues: CASSQVTGPRSYNSPLHF. CDR3 in DNA: TGTGCCAGCAGCCAAGTAACAGGCCCCAGGTCCTATAATTCACCCCTCCACTTT.

The rearrangement links TRBV12-5 to TRBJ2-5; D is uncertain. V was shortened by 3 bases and J by 5 bases, with 4 bases between the two germline ends. Germline loops: CDR1 LGHNT, CDR2 FRNRAP. This CDR3 region has 11 residues. This CDR3 is CASGFGETQYF. Here the CDR3 DNA reads TGTGCTAGTGGTTTCGGGGAGACCCAGTACTTC.

This chain connects TRBV19 to TRBJ1-3; D ambiguous. The CDR3 loop spans 16 amino acids. Germline values: CDR1 LNHDA, CDR2 SQIVND (reference sequence). Between the trimmed V and J ends, which lost 2 bases and 0 bases, there was a span of 11 bases. The CDR3 spells CASSITGGDSGNTIYF. The CDR3 DNA sequence: TGTGCCAGTAGTATAACCGGCGGGGACTCTGGAAACACCATATATTTT.

V and J are TRBV6-5 and TRBJ2-7, with 7 bases fitting TRBD2. CDR3 length equals 15 residues. Germline CDR1 MNHEY, CDR2 SVGAGI. J lost 2 bases, V lost 2 bases, and 6 bases had no gene match. The DNA of the CDR3 is TGTGCCAGCAGTTACCGTCGGGAGGCAACCTACGAGCAGTACTTC. Amino acid sequence: CASSYRREATYEQYF.